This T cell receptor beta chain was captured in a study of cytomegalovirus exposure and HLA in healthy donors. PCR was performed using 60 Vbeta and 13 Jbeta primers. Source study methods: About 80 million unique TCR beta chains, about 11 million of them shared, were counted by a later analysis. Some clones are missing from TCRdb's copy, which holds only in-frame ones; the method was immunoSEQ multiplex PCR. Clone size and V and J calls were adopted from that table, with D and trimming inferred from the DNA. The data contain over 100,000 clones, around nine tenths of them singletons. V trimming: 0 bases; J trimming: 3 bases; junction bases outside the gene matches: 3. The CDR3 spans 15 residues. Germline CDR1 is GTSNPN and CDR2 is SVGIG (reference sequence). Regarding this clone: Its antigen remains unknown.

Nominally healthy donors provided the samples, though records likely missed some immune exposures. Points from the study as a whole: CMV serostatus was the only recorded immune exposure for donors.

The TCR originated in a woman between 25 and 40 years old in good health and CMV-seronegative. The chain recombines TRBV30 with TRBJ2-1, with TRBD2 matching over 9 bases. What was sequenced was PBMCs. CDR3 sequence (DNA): TGTGCCTGGAGTGTGACTAGCGGATACTACAATGAGCAGTTCTTC. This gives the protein CAWSVTSGYYNEQFF.